A single T cell receptor beta chain is shown here with its context. Per the germline V gene, CDR1 is MNHEY and CDR2 is SVGEGT. Trimming took 6 bases from V and 3 from J; bases not matched to a gene: 6. The CDR3 is made up of 15 amino acids. Methods used by the authors: Researchers report that nucleated cell counts were estimated from reference gene primer amplification. The data were produced by immunoSEQ multiplex PCR, yet TCRdb's version contains in-frame clones alone and is incomplete. That table supplies the V and J calls and clone size; D and trimming were determined from the DNA. The table shows tens of thousands of clones, with roughly 90% occurring only once. This sample was taken from a study of blood T cell repertoires in COVID-19.

The source is a woman aged 45-60 years with acute or convalescent COVID-19. V is TRBV6-2 or TRBV6-3 and J is TRBJ1-5, with 9 positions matching TRBD1. What was sequenced was peripheral blood. Written as DNA, the CDR3 is TGTGCCAGCAGCCTGGGACAGGGAATCAATCAGCCCCAGCATTTT. It translates to CASSLGQGINQPQHF.